The 11 T cell receptor beta chains listed next were all sequenced from one sample in a study of blood T cell repertoires in COVID-19. Sequenced by immunoSEQ multiplex PCR; TCRdb stores in-frame clones only, minus some. This table holds 45,000 to 55,000 clones, 84% found once. The sample consisted of peripheral blood. All receptors come from a man aged 45-65 years with acute or convalescent COVID-19.

The chain is built from TRBV27 and TRBJ2-3, with TRBD1 matching 9 bases. Germline V gene sequence: CDR1 MNHEY, CDR2 SMNVEV (reference sequence). Trimming cost V 5 bases and J 5 bases; bases outside gene matches: 8. This CDR3 region has 15 residues. The CDR3 region has the DNA TGTGCCAGCAGTAACTACAGGGGGCTCGAAGATACGCAGTATTTT. It specifies CASSNYRGLEDTQYF.

The chain joins TRBV19 to TRBJ2-5, with a possible D match to TRBD2 (6 bases). Trimming cost V 7 bases and J 0 bases, with 9 bases left between them. CDR3 length: 13 amino acids. Germline CDR1 reads LNHDA; CDR2 reads SQIVND (reference sequence). The DNA of the CDR3 is TGTGCCAGTATGGGCGGGGACCAAGAGACCCAGTACTTC. Its protein product is CASMGGDQETQYF.

This sequence joins TRBV15 and TRBJ2-1; maybe TRBD1 (6 bases). The CDR3 contains 19 residues. The germline gives CDR1 LNHNV, CDR2 YYDKDF (reference sequence). Trimming took off 0 bases at V and 0 bases at J, with 18 bases between the two ends. Here the CDR3 DNA reads TGTGCCACCAGCAGAGATTCCTCTTCAGGGGCGAGCTCCTACAATGAGCAGTTCTTC. Translation: CATSRDSSSGASSYNEQFF.

The genes are TRBV5-1 and TRBJ1-6, with 9 nucleotides matching TRBD1. Germline assignment: CDR1 SGHRS and CDR2 YFSETQ. The CDR3 spans 15 residues. J was trimmed by 9 bases and V by 3 bases; bases with no gene match: 7. CDR3 bases: TGCGCCAGCAGCTCGGACAGGGGAGGAGGTTCACCCCTCCACTTT. Translating it yields CASSSDRGGGSPLHF.

The chain links TRBV5-1 to TRBJ2-1; 7 nucleotides agree with TRBD1. CDR3 length: 14 residues. The germline V gene has CDR1 SGHRS and CDR2 YFSETQ. After removal of 5 bases from V and 5 bases from J, the junction contained 7 bases not matched to a gene. The CDR3 loop reads CASREGQRNNEQFF. The CDR3, as DNA: TGCGCCAGCAGAGAGGGACAGCGAAACAATGAGCAGTTCTTC.

J is TRBJ1-6 and V is TRBV6-2 or TRBV6-3; D remains unclear. Trimming removed 2 bases from V and 8 bases from J, with 4 bases in between. CDR3 size: 12 residues. Germline V CDR1 and CDR2: MNHEY, SVGEGT. The CDR3 loop is CASSYEYSPLHF. DNA of the CDR3: TGTGCCAGCAGTTACGAGTATTCACCCCTCCACTTT.

V and J are TRBV7-9 and TRBJ2-3; D might be TRBD2 (5 bases). This CDR3 has 16 residues. V was clipped by 5 bases and J by 1 base, with 16 bases between them. Germline values: CDR1 SEHNR, CDR2 FQNEAQ (reference sequence). The CDR3, as DNA: TGTGCCAGCAGCCCACGTCCGGGATCTCGCACAGATACGCAGTATTTT. It is translated as CASSPRPGSRTDTQYF. Supplemented by reference TRBV7-9 and TRBJ2-3, the full variable domain reads DTGVSQNPRHKITKRGQNVTFRCDPISEHNRLYWYRQTLGQGPEFLTYFQNEAQLEKSRLLSDRFSAERPKGSFSTLEIQRTEQGDSAMYLCASSPRPGSRTDTQYFGPGTRLTVL.

This chain uses TRBV6-5 with TRBJ2-1, with a tentative D call TRBD2 (7 bases). From germline, CDR1 is MNHEY and CDR2 SVGAGI. CDR3 length: 14 residues. V was shortened by 6 bases and J by 8 bases, with 17 bases between the two germline ends. In DNA, the CDR3 is TGTGCCAGCAGCCCGGCGGGGGCGGATTATGAGCAGTTCTTC. It specifies CASSPAGADYEQFF.

The rearrangement links TRBV28 to TRBJ1-6; no clear D gene. Germline V gene sequence: CDR1 MDHEN, CDR2 SYDVKM. The CDR3 loop spans 18 amino acids. The V and J ends lost 5 bases and 0 bases respectively, with 17 bases between them. The CDR3 region has the DNA TGTGCCAGCAGTACTGACATTCGCGAGAGCTCCTATAATTCACCCCTCCACTTT. Its protein product is CASSTDIRESSYNSPLHF.

The J gene is TRBJ2-2, the V gene TRBV21-1; TRBD1, the table's D call, was not compared with the DNA. TRBV21-1 is a pseudogene locus. The CDR3 contains 15 residues. Here the CDR3 DNA reads TGTGCCGGGGTCCGGGACAGGGTTACTGGCGGGGAGCTGTTTTTT. Residues: CAGVRDRVTGGELFF.

The rearrangement joins TRBV6-5 to TRBJ2-7, with no clear D. The CDR3 runs to 13 residues. V was clipped by 6 bases and J by 0 bases, with 9 bases between them. CDR1 is MNHEY, CDR2 SVGAGI, per germline. CDR3 in DNA: TGTGCCAGCAGGGGCCTGAACTCCTACGAGCAGTACTTC. It codes for CASRGLNSYEQYF.